This entry lists 17 T cell receptor beta chains sequenced from one sample in a study of OX40 agonist ivuxolimab in advanced cancers. Produced via immunoSEQ multiplex PCR; TCRdb's table is partial and in-frame only. The sample holds tens of thousands of clones, roughly nine tenths seen once. Sequenced here: CD4+ or CD8+ T cells sorted from blood, sampled in a trial of the OX40 agonist ivuxolimab. These receptors originate from an adult with an advanced solid tumor such as melanoma, head and neck, liver or kidney cancer.

The V and J genes are TRBV5-1 and TRBJ2-7; the D gene is possibly TRBD1 (6 bases). Trimming pared 3 bases from V and 4 bases from J, leaving 17 bases between. This CDR3 contains 15 residues. Germline assignment: CDR1 SGHRS and CDR2 YFSETQ. The CDR3: CASSSGQGFLYEQYF. For the CDR3, the DNA is TGCGCCAGCAGCTCTGGGCAGGGGTTTCTTTACGAGCAGTACTTC.

The CDR3 loop is CASSDGDGTYEQYF. The CDR3 bases are TGCGCCAGCAGCGACGGGGACGGAACCTACGAGCAGTACTTC. The rearrangement links TRBV5-1 to TRBJ2-5; D is tentatively TRBD1 or TRBD2 (5 bases each). With the DNA end fitting TRBJ2-7 better, the J assignment may be wrong. Per germline, CDR1 SGHRS and CDR2 YFSETQ. The CDR3 runs to 14 residues.

V and J are TRBV7-9 and TRBJ2-5; D may be TRBD1 (5 bases). With 1 base removed from V and 10 bases from J, the gap between germline ends came to 13 bases. The CDR3 has 13 residues. Per the germline V gene, CDR1 is SEHNR and CDR2 is FQNEAQ (reference sequence). CDR3 bases: TGTGCCAGCAGCTTAGTCTCGCAGGGTGACCAGTACTTC. Amino acids: CASSLVSQGDQYF. The variable domain in full, with the rest retrieved from reference TRBV7-9 and TRBJ2-5, is DTGVSQNPRHKITKRGQNVTFRCDPISEHNRLYWYRQTLGQGPEFLTYFQNEAQLEKSRLLSDRFSAERPKGSFSTLEIQRTEQGDSAMYLCASSLVSQGDQYFGPGTRLLVL.

The V call is TRBV11-2, the J call TRBJ1-2; D is undetermined. The CDR3 consists of 14 residues. Trimming shortened V by 2 bases and J by 3 bases, and 10 bases separated the two germline ends. From germline, CDR1 is SGHAT and CDR2 FQNNGV. The CDR3 region is CASSLWVGDYGYTF. CDR3 DNA sequence: TGTGCCAGCAGCTTATGGGTCGGGGACTATGGCTACACCTTC.

The chain combines TRBV13 with TRBJ2-1; no firm D call. Germline CDR1 PRHDT, CDR2 FYEKMQ (reference sequence). The CDR3 is made up of 16 amino acids. Trimming shortened V by 2 bases and J by 7 bases, and 18 bases separated the two germline ends. The CDR3 DNA follows: TGTGCCAGCAGCTTAATACGCTATCAGGTCCGGAATGAGCAGTTCTTC. It specifies CASSLIRYQVRNEQFF.

This chain joins TRBV6-1 and TRBJ2-5; possible D gene TRBD2, 6 bases. V shed 0 bases and J shed 1 base, with 21 bases lying between them. This CDR3 has 19 residues. Germline V gene lookup returns CDR1 MNHNS and CDR2 SASEGT. CDR3 sequence: CASSEAPPYQAGSQETQYF. As DNA, the CDR3 is TGTGCCAGCAGTGAAGCCCCGCCCTATCAAGCGGGCAGCCAAGAGACCCAGTACTTC.

The chain has TRBV7-9 and TRBJ2-1; D assignment may be TRBD1 or TRBD2 (5 bases each). This CDR3 contains 13 residues. Trimming stripped 4 bases from V and 5 bases from J, with 9 bases between. CDR1 is SEHNR, CDR2 FQNEAQ, per germline (reference sequence). In DNA form, the CDR3 reads TGTGCCAGCAGCTGGGACGGGAACAATGAGCAGTTCTTC. Its protein is CASSWDGNNEQFF.

CDR3 DNA sequence: TGTGCCAGCAGCGGGACAGGGGCCACCTACGAGCAGTACTTC. Translated, it gives CASSGTGATYEQYF. V and J are TRBV5-5 and TRBJ2-7, with TRBD1 identical over 10 bases. The V and J ends lost 4 bases and 2 bases, in that order; junction bases with no gene match: 3. CDR1 is SGHKS, CDR2 YYEKEE, per germline (reference sequence). This CDR3 spans 14 amino acids.

The chain is built from TRBV6-1 and TRBJ1-1; the D gene is possibly TRBD1 (5 bases). V gave up 6 bases and J gave up 1 base, with 12 bases separating them. The CDR3 contains 14 residues. Germline lookup yields CDR1 MNHNS and CDR2 SASEGT. The CDR3 region is CASRYKGQNTEAFF. As DNA, the CDR3 is TGTGCCAGCAGGTACAAGGGGCAGAACACTGAAGCTTTCTTT.

CDR3 bases: TGTGCCAGCAGCAAAGGTCGGGGCATTAACACTGAAGCTTTCTTT. Amino acid sequence: CASSKGRGINTEAFF. V gene TRBV21-1 combines with J gene TRBJ1-1. TRBV21-1 corresponds to a pseudogene. This CDR3 has 15 amino acids.

The chain recombines TRBV5-4 with TRBJ1-4; 9 bases line up with TRBD1. This CDR3 contains 16 residues. With 4 bases clipped from V and 6 bases from J, the junction kept 10 bases outside the gene matches. CDR1 and CDR2 from the germline V gene are SGHNT and YYREEE (reference sequence). CDR3 sequence: CASSPLPDRGDEKLFF. The CDR3, as DNA: TGTGCCAGCAGCCCCCTTCCAGACAGGGGGGATGAAAAACTGTTTTTT.

The J gene is TRBJ1-1, the V gene TRBV6-1, with D possibly matching TRBD1 (6 bases). V dropped 1 base and J dropped 1 base, with 10 bases sitting between them. Looked up from germline, CDR1 is MNHNS and CDR2 is SASEGT. The CDR3 contains 15 residues. CDR3 sequence: CASSEEWGANTEAFF. Here the CDR3 DNA reads TGTGCCAGCAGTGAAGAGTGGGGGGCGAACACTGAAGCTTTCTTT.

The chain employs TRBV9 and TRBJ2-3, with TRBD2 identical over 16 bases. Germline V lookup: CDR1 SGDLS, CDR2 YYNGEE. Trimming cost V 4 bases and J 5 bases; bases outside gene matches: 10. The CDR3 runs to 18 residues. The CDR3 DNA sequence: TGTGCCAGCAGCTTACGGGGGACTAGCGGGAGGGCCGAAGATACGCAGTATTTT. This translates into CASSLRGTSGRAEDTQYF.

The chain combines TRBV28 with TRBJ2-1; TRBD2 agrees at 10 bases. The CDR3 has 12 amino acids. V was pared by 6 bases and J by 10 bases, with 3 bases of the junction left unmatched. Germline V gives CDR1 MDHEN, CDR2 SYDVKM. CDR3 DNA: TGTGCCAGCAGCACGACTAGCGGGGAGCAGTTCTTC. Translating it yields CASSTTSGEQFF.

The chain is built from TRBV7-9 and TRBJ1-2; D unclear. Germline assignment: CDR1 SEHNR and CDR2 FQNEAQ (reference sequence). CDR3 size: 14 residues. V was clipped by 5 bases and J by 5 bases, with 15 bases between them. The CDR3 is CASSPPGSDYGYTF. In DNA, the CDR3 is TGTGCCAGCAGCCCCCCAGGCAGCGATTATGGCTACACCTTC.

This chain joins TRBV21-1 and TRBJ1-1. TRBV21-1 is marked as a pseudogene. This CDR3 has 16 amino acids. In DNA, the CDR3 is TGTGCCAGCAGCAAATATATCCGATTTGAGAACACTGAAGCTTTCTTT. Translated, it gives CASSKYIRFENTEAFF.

V gene TRBV13 combines with J gene TRBJ1-2; D is uncertain. The CDR3 sequence is 14 residues long. The germline V gene has CDR1 PRHDT and CDR2 FYEKMQ (reference sequence). Trimming removed 4 bases from V and 7 bases from J, with 16 bases in between. This chain's CDR3 is CASSSYDGPFGYTF. The CDR3 bases are TGTGCCAGCAGCTCATATGACGGACCCTTTGGCTACACCTTC.